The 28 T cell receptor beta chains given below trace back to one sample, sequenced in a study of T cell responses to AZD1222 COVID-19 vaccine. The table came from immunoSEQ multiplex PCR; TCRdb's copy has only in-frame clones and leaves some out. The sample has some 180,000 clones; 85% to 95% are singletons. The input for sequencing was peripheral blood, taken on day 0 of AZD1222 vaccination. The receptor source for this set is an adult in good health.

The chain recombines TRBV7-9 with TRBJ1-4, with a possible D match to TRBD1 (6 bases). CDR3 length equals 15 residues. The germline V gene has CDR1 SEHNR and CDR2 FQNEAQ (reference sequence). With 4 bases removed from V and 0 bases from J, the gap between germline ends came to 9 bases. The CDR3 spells CASSSGGSTNEKLFF. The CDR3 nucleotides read TGTGCCAGCAGCTCGGGGGGCTCAACTAATGAAAAACTGTTTTTT. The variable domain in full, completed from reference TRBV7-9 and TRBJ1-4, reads DTGVSQNPRHKITKRGQNVTFRCDPISEHNRLYWYRQTLGQGPEFLTYFQNEAQLEKSRLLSDRFSAERPKGSFSTLEIQRTEQGDSAMYLCASSSGGSTNEKLFFGSGTQLSVL.

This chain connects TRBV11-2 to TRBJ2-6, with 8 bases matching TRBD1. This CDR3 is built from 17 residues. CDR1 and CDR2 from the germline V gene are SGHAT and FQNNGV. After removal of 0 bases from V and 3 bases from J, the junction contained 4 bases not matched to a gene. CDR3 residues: CASSLDRGTGGANVLTF. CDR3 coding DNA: TGTGCCAGCAGCTTAGATCGTGGGACAGGTGGGGCCAACGTCCTGACTTTC. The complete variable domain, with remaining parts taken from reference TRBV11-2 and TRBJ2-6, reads EAGVAQSPRYKIIEKRQSVAFWCNPISGHATLYWYQQILGQGPKLLIQFQNNGVVDDSQLPKDRFSAERLKGVDSTLKIQPAKLEDSAVYLCASSLDRGTGGANVLTFGAGSRLTVL.

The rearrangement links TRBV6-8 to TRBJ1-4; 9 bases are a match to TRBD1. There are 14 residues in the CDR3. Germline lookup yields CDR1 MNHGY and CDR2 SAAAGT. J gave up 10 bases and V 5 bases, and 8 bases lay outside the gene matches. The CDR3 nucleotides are TGTGCCAGCAGTCACAGGGACAGGGAGGGAAAACTGTTTTTT. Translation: CASSHRDREGKLFF.

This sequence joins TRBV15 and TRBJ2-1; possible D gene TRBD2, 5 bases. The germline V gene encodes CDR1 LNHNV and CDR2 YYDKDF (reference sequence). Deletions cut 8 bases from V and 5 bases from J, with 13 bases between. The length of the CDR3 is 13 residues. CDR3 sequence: CATGGQNNNEQFF. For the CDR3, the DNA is TGTGCCACCGGAGGTCAGAATAACAATGAGCAGTTCTTC.

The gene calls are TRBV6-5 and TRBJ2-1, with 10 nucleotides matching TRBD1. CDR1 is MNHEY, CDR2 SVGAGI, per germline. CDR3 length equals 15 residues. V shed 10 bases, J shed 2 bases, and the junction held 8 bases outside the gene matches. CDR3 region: CAISAGTGAYNEQFF. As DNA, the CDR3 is TGTGCCATAAGCGCCGGGACAGGGGCCTACAATGAGCAGTTCTTC.

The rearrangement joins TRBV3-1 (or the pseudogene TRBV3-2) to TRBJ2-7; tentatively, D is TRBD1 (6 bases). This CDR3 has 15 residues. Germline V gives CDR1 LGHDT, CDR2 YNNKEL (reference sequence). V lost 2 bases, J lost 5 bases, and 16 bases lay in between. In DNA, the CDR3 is TGTGCCAGCAGCCAAATGACAGGCTCCCCCCACGAGCAGTACTTC. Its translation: CASSQMTGSPHEQYF.

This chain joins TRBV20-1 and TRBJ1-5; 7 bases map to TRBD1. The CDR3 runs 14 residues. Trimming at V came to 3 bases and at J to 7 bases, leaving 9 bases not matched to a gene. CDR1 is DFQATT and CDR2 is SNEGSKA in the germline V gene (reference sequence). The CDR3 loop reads CSASQGQRGQPQHF. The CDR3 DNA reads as TGCAGTGCTAGTCAGGGACAGAGAGGCCAGCCCCAGCATTTT.

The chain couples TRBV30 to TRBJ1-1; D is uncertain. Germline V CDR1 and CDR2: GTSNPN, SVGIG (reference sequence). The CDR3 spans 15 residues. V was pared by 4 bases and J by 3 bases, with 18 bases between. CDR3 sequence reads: CAWILRGFPDTEAFF. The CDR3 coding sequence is TGTGCCTGGATCCTCCGAGGTTTCCCTGACACTGAAGCTTTCTTT.

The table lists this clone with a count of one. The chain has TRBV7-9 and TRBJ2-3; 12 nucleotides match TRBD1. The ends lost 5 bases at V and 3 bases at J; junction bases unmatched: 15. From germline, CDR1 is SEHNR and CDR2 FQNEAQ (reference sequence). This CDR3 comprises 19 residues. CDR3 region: CASSDPGQGAGFRTDTQYF. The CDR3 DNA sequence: TGTGCCAGCAGCGATCCGGGACAGGGGGCCGGTTTCAGGACAGATACGCAGTATTTT.

The CDR3 here is CAWSVVGGSNQETQYF. The CDR3 nucleotides are TGTGCCTGGAGTGTAGTGGGCGGGAGTAACCAAGAGACCCAGTACTTC. The rearrangement links TRBV30 to TRBJ2-5; 7 bases are shared with TRBD2. The CDR3 sequence is 16 residues long. V shed 0 bases and J 0 bases; nucleotides not matched to a gene: 7. Germline CDR1 reads GTSNPN; CDR2 reads SVGIG (reference sequence).

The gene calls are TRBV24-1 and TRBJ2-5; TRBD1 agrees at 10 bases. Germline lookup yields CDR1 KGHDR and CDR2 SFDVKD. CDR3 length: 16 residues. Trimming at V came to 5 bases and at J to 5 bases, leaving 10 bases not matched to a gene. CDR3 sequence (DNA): TGTGCCACCAGTGTTAGTGACAGGGGGCTGGGGGAGACCCAGTACTTC. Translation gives CATSVSDRGLGETQYF.

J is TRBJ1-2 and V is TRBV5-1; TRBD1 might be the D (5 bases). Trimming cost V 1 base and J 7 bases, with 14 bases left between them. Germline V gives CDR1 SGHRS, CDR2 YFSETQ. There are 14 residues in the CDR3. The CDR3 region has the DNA TGCGCCAGCAGCTTGATGGTCTCCCAGGGTGGCTACACCTTC. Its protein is CASSLMVSQGGYTF.

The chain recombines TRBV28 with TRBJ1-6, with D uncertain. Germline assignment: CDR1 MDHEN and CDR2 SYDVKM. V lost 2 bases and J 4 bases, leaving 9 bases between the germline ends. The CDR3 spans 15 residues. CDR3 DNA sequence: TGTGCCAGCAGTTTAGATTCTCTTTATAATTCACCCCTCCACTTT. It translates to CASSLDSLYNSPLHF.

The CDR3 nucleotides read TGTGCCAGTAGTATAGATTGGGCGGGCGTCACCTACGAGCAGTACTTC. It encodes CASSIDWAGVTYEQYF. The gene calls are TRBV19 and TRBJ2-7; possibly TRBD2 for D (5 bases). CDR1 and CDR2 from the germline V gene are LNHDA and SQIVND (reference sequence). V dropped 0 bases and J dropped 2 bases, with 14 bases sitting between them. The CDR3 contains 16 residues. Combining the CDR3 with reference TRBV19 and TRBJ2-7 gives the whole variable domain DGGITQSPKYLFRKEGQNVTLSCEQNLNHDAMYWYRQDPGQGLRLIYYSQIVNDFQKGDIAEGYSVSREKKESFPLTVTSAQKNPTAFYLCASSIDWAGVTYEQYFGPGTRLTVT.

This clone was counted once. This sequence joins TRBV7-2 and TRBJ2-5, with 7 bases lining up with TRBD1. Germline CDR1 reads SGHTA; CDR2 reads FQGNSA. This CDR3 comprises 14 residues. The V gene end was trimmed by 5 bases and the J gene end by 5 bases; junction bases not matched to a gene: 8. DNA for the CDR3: TGTGCCAGCAGCAGGGGACAGCTAAGTGAGACCCAGTACTTC. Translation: CASSRGQLSETQYF.

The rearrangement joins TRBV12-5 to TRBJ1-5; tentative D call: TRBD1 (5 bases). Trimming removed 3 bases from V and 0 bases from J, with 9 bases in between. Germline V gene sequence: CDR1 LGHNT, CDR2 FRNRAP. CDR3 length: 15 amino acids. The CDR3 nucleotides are TGTGCTAGTGGTTTACCTACAGGTAGCAATCAGCCCCAGCATTTT. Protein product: CASGLPTGSNQPQHF.

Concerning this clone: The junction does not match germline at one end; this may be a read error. The CDR3 sequence: CASILGGSNQPQHF. The CDR3 nucleotides are TGTGCCAGCATTTTAGGCGGGAGCAATCAGCCCCAGCATTTT. V gene TRBV28 combines with J gene TRBJ1-5; D uncertain. The CDR3 contains 14 residues. Germline-derived CDR1 and CDR2 are MDHEN and SYDVKM.

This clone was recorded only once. This CDR3 reads CASSFEGWNTEAFF. In DNA, the CDR3 is TGTGCCAGCAGCTTTGAGGGGTGGAACACTGAAGCTTTCTTT. The rearrangement links TRBV7-2 to TRBJ1-1, with a tentative D call TRBD1 (5 bases). The CDR3 extends over 14 amino acids. Germline-derived CDR1 and CDR2 are SGHTA and FQGNSA. V dropped 3 bases and J dropped 1 base, with 9 bases sitting between them.

CDR3 in DNA: TGTGCCAGCAGTTCCTCGGACGGGCTTCTGGGTGGCTACACCTTC. Its protein is CASSSSDGLLGGYTF. This chain joins TRBV6-5 and TRBJ1-2; unclear D gene. From germline, CDR1 is MNHEY and CDR2 SVGAGI. The V end lost 4 bases, the J end lost 7 bases, and 19 bases lay between the germline ends. The CDR3 has 15 residues.

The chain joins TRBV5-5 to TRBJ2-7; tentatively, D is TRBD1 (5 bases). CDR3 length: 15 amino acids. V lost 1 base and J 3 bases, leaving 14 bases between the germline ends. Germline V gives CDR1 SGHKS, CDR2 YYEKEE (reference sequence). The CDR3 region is CASSLLPQGGYEQYV. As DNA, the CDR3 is TGTGCCAGCAGCTTGTTGCCCCAGGGCGGCTACGAGCAGTACGTC.

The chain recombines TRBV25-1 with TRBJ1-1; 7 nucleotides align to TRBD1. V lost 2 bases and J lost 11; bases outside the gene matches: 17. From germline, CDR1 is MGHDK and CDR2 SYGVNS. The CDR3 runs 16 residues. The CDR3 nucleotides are TGTGCCAGCAGTGAAAATCCCCCCTCCACAGGGGACGAGGCTTTCTTT. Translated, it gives CASSENPPSTGDEAFF.

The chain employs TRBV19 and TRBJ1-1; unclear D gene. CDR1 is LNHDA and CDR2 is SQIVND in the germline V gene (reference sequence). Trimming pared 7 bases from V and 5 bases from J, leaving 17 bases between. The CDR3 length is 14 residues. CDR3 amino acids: CASKSLQSGTEAFF. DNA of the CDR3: TGTGCCAGTAAGTCGCTTCAATCGGGGACTGAAGCTTTCTTT.

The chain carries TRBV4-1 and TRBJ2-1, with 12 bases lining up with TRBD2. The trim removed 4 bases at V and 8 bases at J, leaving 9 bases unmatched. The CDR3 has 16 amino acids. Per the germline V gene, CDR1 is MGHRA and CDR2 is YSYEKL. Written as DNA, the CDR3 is TGCGCCAGCAGCCTCCTAGCGGGAGGGCCGGTGTATGAGCAGTTCTTC. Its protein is CASSLLAGGPVYEQFF.

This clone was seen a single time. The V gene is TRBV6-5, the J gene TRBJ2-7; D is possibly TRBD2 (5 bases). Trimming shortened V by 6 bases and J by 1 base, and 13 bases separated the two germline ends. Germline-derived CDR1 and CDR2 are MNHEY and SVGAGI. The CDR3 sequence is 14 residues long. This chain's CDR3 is CASRRAGNSYEQYF. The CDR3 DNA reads TGTGCCAGCAGAAGAGCCGGGAATTCCTACGAGCAGTACTTC.

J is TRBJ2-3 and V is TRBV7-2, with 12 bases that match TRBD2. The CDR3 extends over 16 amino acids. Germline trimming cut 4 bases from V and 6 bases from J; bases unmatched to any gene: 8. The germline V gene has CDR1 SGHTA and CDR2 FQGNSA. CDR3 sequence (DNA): TGTGCCAGCAGCTCCCTACTAGCGGGGGGCGTCGATACGCAGTATTTT. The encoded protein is CASSSLLAGGVDTQYF.

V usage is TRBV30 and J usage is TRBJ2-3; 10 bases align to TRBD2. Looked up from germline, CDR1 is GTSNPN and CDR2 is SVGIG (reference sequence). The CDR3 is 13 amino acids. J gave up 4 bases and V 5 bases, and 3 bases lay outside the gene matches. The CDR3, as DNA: TGTGCCTGGGTCCTAGCGGGAGCAGATACGCAGTATTTT. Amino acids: CAWVLAGADTQYF. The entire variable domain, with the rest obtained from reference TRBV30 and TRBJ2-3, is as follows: SQTIHQWPATLVQPVGSPLSLECTVEGTSNPNLYWYRQAAGRGLQLLFYSVGIGQISSEVPQNLSASRPQDRQFILSSKKLLLSDSGFYLCAWVLAGADTQYFGPGTRLTVL.

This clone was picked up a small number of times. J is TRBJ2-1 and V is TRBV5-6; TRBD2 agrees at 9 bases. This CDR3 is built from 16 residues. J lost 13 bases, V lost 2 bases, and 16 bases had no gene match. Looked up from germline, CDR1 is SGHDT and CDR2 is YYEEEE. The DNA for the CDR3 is TGTGCCAGCAGCTTCCCCGGGGTAGCGGGAGCGCAGAGTCAGTTCTTC. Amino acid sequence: CASSFPGVAGAQSQFF.

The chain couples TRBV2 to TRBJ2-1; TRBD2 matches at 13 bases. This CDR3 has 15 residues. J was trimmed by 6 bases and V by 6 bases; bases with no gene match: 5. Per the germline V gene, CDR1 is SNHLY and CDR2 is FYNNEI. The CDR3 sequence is CASREGLAGFNEQFF. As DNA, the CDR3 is TGTGCCAGCAGGGAGGGACTAGCGGGATTCAATGAGCAGTTCTTC.